This entry concerns a single T cell receptor (beta chain). The same CDR3 arises from other DNA sequences in this sample as well. The data were taken from a study of OX40 agonist ivuxolimab in advanced cancers. Repertoires were generated with immunoSEQ multiplex PCR, while TCRdb's copy carries only in-frame clones and drops some. Of approximately 88,000 clones in the sample, around nine tenths were seen once. The TCR was taken from an adult with an advanced solid tumor such as melanoma, head and neck, liver or kidney cancer. The starting material was CD4+ or CD8+ T cells sorted from blood, obtained in a trial of the OX40 agonist ivuxolimab.

The CDR3 DNA sequence: TGTGCCTGGAGTGTAGGGGGGTTGGGGGGGCAGCCCCAGCATTTT. Protein: CAWSVGGLGGQPQHF. The J gene is TRBJ1-5, the V gene TRBV30; TRBD1 is a possible D gene (6 bases). CDR1 GTSNPN and CDR2 SVGIG come from the germline V gene (reference sequence). There are 15 residues in the CDR3. The germline V and J ends were trimmed by 0 bases and 7 bases, with 16 bases remaining between them.